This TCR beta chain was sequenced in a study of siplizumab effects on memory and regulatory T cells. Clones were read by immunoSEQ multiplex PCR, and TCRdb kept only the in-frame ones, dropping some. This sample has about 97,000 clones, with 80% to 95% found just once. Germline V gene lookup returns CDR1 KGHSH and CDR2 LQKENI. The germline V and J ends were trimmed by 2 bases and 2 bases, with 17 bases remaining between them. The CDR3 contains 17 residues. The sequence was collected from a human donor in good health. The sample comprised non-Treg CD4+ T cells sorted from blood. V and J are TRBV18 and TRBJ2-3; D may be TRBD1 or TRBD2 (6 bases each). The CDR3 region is CASSPSRGGSFTDTQYF. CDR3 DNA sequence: TGTGCCAGCTCACCATCCAGGGGAGGATCCTTCACAGATACGCAGTATTTT. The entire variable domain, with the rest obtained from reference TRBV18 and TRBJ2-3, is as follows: NAGVMQNPRHLVRRRGQEARLRCSPMKGHSHVYWYRQLPEEGLKFMVYLQKENIIDESGMPKERFSAEFPKEGPSILRIQQVVRGDSAAYFCASSPSRGGSFTDTQYFGPGTRLTVL.